The 26 T cell receptor beta chains given below trace back to one sample, sequenced in a study of cytomegalovirus exposure and HLA in healthy donors. The primer mix had 60 Vbeta and 13 Jbeta primers. TCRdb's table, derived via immunoSEQ multiplex PCR, lists solely in-frame clones and lacks some. Found here are approximately 170,000 clones, roughly 65% of them singletons; the top ten hold about 4.5%. Sequenced: PBMCs. Source of these receptors: a man aged 18 to 29 in good health and CMV-seropositive.

This clone was seen a handful of times. The CDR3 loop reads CASSPLELSYNEQFF. In nucleotides, the CDR3 is TGCGCCAGCAGCCCGTTGGAACTATCCTACAATGAGCAGTTCTTC. The chain is built from TRBV5-1 and TRBJ2-1; D unclear. This CDR3 spans 15 amino acids. V lost 4 bases to trimming and J lost 1 base, with 12 bases between them. CDR1 and CDR2 from the germline V gene are SGHRS and YFSETQ.

The rearrangement joins TRBV6-5 to TRBJ1-1; D is undetermined. The CDR3 totals 14 residues. Germline V CDR1 and CDR2: MNHEY, SVGAGI. V lost 0 bases, J lost 1 base, and 6 bases lay in between. The CDR3 coding sequence is TGTGCCAGCAGTTACTCGGTCGGGAACACTGAAGCTTTCTTT. Translating gives CASSYSVGNTEAFF.

J is TRBJ1-3 and V is TRBV19; 7 bases agree with TRBD1. CDR3 length: 15 amino acids. Germline V gene lookup returns CDR1 LNHDA and CDR2 SQIVND (reference sequence). With 2 bases clipped from V and 1 base from J, the junction kept 2 bases outside the gene matches. This chain's CDR3 is CASSITGASGNTIYF. The CDR3 region has the DNA TGTGCCAGTAGTATAACAGGGGCGTCTGGAAACACCATATATTTT.

This clone showed up just once. The V and J genes are TRBV4-2 and TRBJ2-1, with TRBD2 matching 11 bases. V dropped 0 bases and J dropped 8; count of bases not matched to a gene: 3. The CDR3 is made up of 15 amino acids. Germline loops: CDR1 LGHNA, CDR2 YNFKEQ. The CDR3 here is CASSQELAGADEQFF. The CDR3 region has the DNA TGTGCCAGCAGCCAAGAACTAGCGGGAGCTGATGAGCAGTTCTTC.

V and J are TRBV6-5 and TRBJ1-1; D is uncertain. The CDR3 has 12 amino acids. Looked up from germline, CDR1 is MNHEY and CDR2 is SVGAGI. V gave up 10 bases and J gave up 4 bases, with 13 bases separating them. In DNA form, the CDR3 reads TGTGCCACCTGGCGGGGAGGCACTGAAGCTTTCTTT. This sequence encodes CATWRGGTEAFF.

This sequence joins TRBV11-2 and TRBJ1-1; D not resolved. From germline, CDR1 is SGHAT and CDR2 FQNNGV. Trimming left V 1 base short and J 5 bases short, with 8 bases between. The CDR3 extends over 13 amino acids. DNA of the CDR3: TGTGCCAGCAGCTTAGTCGAAGAGACTGAAGCTTTCTTT. Its protein product is CASSLVEETEAFF. Full variable domain (remainder filled in from reference TRBV11-2 and TRBJ1-1): EAGVAQSPRYKIIEKRQSVAFWCNPISGHATLYWYQQILGQGPKLLIQFQNNGVVDDSQLPKDRFSAERLKGVDSTLKIQPAKLEDSAVYLCASSLVEETEAFFGQGTRLTVV.

V and J are TRBV18 and TRBJ2-1; weak D call: TRBD2 (6 bases). Germline lookup yields CDR1 KGHSH and CDR2 LQKENI. V was pared by 1 base and J by 1 base, with 11 bases between. CDR3 length: 16 amino acids. The CDR3 sequence: CASSPLGTSSYNEQFF. DNA of the CDR3: TGTGCCAGCTCACCACTCGGGACTTCGTCCTACAATGAGCAGTTCTTC.

CDR3 bases: TGTGCCAGCAGTCCAGCGGCGCTGGACAATGAGCAGTTCTTC. Translation: CASSPAALDNEQFF. This chain links TRBV6-1 with TRBJ2-1, with D possibly being TRBD2 (5 bases). CDR1 is MNHNS, CDR2 SASEGT, per germline. V was pared by 5 bases and J by 5 bases, with 13 bases between. The CDR3 contains 14 residues.

The chain couples TRBV5-1 to TRBJ2-5; 9 bases line up with TRBD1. V lost 4 bases to trimming and J lost 5 bases; unmatched junction nucleotides: 9. The CDR3 length is 15 residues. The germline V gene has CDR1 SGHRS and CDR2 YFSETQ. The CDR3 reads CASSNPGTGRETQYF. CDR3 bases: TGCGCCAGCAGCAATCCCGGGACAGGGCGGGAGACCCAGTACTTC.

The CDR3 reads CASSRTPGQGIEAFF. The CDR3 nucleotides are TGTGCCAGCAGTCGCACTCCGGGACAGGGCATTGAAGCTTTCTTT. The J gene is TRBJ1-1, the V gene TRBV6-5; 9 bases match TRBD1. Trimming took 5 bases from V and 7 from J; bases not matched to a gene: 11. CDR3 length: 15 residues. Looked up from germline, CDR1 is MNHEY and CDR2 is SVGAGI.

This clone has only a few counts. This rearrangement joins TRBV11-2 to TRBJ2-7; 15 bases agree with TRBD2. This CDR3 is 15 amino acids long. The ends lost 5 bases at V and 3 bases at J; junction bases unmatched: 2. CDR1 and CDR2 (germline): SGHAT, FQNNGV. This CDR3 reads CASSPGLAGGYEQYV. CDR3 DNA: TGTGCCAGCAGCCCGGGACTAGCGGGAGGCTACGAGCAGTACGTC.

The chain recombines TRBV27 with TRBJ2-1; D not resolved. Trimming pared 6 bases from V and 8 bases from J, leaving 11 bases between. The CDR3 loop spans 12 amino acids. The germline CDR1 and CDR2 sequences are MNHEY and SMNVEV (reference sequence). In DNA form, the CDR3 reads TGTGCCAGCAGGCTAGTCGGCGATGAGCAGTTCTTC. Its translation is CASRLVGDEQFF.

A remark on this clone: No conserved phenylalanine or tryptophan ends this CDR3, so it is likely a read error. The DNA is omitted, as the CDR3 cannot be located on it reliably, and the CDR3 follows TCRdb's listing. The V gene is TRBV2, the J gene TRBJ1-2. The germline gives CDR1 SNHLY, CDR2 FYNNEI. The CDR3 adds up to 10 amino acids, both ends counted. The CDR3 protein is CASSEARVWV.

The CDR3 nucleotides read TGTGCCAGCAGCCAGCTCGACTACAGCGGGGGTATCAATGAGCAGTTCTTC. This gives the protein CASSQLDYSGGINEQFF. The chain couples TRBV4-2 to TRBJ2-1, with 8 bases fitting TRBD2. The V and J ends lost 3 bases and 6 bases, in that order; junction bases with no gene match: 13. Germline V gives CDR1 LGHNA, CDR2 YNFKEQ. There are 17 residues in the CDR3.

V usage is TRBV5-6 and J usage is TRBJ2-1, with D possibly matching TRBD2 (5 bases). The CDR3 consists of 13 residues. Germline V gives CDR1 SGHDT, CDR2 YYEEEE. V was pared by 0 bases and J by 8 bases, with 9 bases between. The CDR3 nucleotides are TGTGCCAGCAGCTTGGACAGCGGCGATGAGCAGTTCTTC. It translates to CASSLDSGDEQFF.

The rearrangement uses TRBV2 and TRBJ1-1; D might be TRBD1 (5 bases). Germline V gives CDR1 SNHLY, CDR2 FYNNEI. The CDR3 loop spans 14 amino acids. Trimming shortened V by 6 bases and J by 0 bases, and 11 bases separated the two germline ends. CDR3 residues: CASRVGQVNTEAFF. The CDR3 DNA is TGTGCCAGCAGGGTCGGACAAGTGAACACTGAAGCTTTCTTT.

The V gene is TRBV9, the J gene TRBJ2-5; 8 bases map to TRBD2. Germline CDR1 SGDLS, CDR2 YYNGEE. The V gene end was trimmed by 0 bases and the J gene end by 2 bases; junction bases not matched to a gene: 9. The CDR3 sequence is 17 residues long. The CDR3 spells CASSVGWGSGAQETQYF. The CDR3 nucleotides are TGTGCCAGCAGCGTAGGGTGGGGTAGCGGGGCTCAAGAGACCCAGTACTTC.

This clone was recorded a few times. The rearrangement uses TRBV5-1 and TRBJ2-1, with a possible D match to TRBD2 (5 bases). The CDR3 spans 16 residues. Between the trimmed V and J ends, which lost 1 base and 0 bases, there was a span of 11 bases. From germline, CDR1 is SGHRS and CDR2 YFSETQ. CDR3 sequence (DNA): TGCGCCAGCAGCTTGATTCCGGACTCCTCCTACAATGAGCAGTTCTTC. It translates to CASSLIPDSSYNEQFF.

The chain carries TRBV28 and TRBJ2-1; unclear D gene. CDR3 size: 11 residues. Per the germline V gene, CDR1 is MDHEN and CDR2 is SYDVKM. Trimming cost V 6 bases and J 10 bases, with 10 bases left between them. CDR3 sequence reads: CASSLAREQFF. In nucleotides, the CDR3 is TGTGCCAGCAGCCTCGCCAGAGAGCAGTTCTTC.

This chain connects TRBV9 to TRBJ1-4, with TRBD1 matching over 7 bases. The CDR3 has 15 residues. J gave up 3 bases and V 2 bases, and 4 bases lay outside the gene matches. Looked up from germline, CDR1 is SGDLS and CDR2 is YYNGEE. The CDR3 DNA reads as TGTGCCAGCAGCGTTCAGGGACAGCCTAATGAAAAACTGTTTTTT. It encodes CASSVQGQPNEKLFF.

The genes are TRBV11-2 and TRBJ2-2; TRBD2 aligns across 11 bases. The V gene end was trimmed by 0 bases and the J gene end by 4 bases; junction bases not matched to a gene: 1. Germline-derived CDR1 and CDR2 are SGHAT and FQNNGV. The CDR3 has 16 residues. The CDR3 coding sequence is TGTGCCAGCAGCTTAGAACTAGCGGGGGCCACCGGGGAGCTGTTTTTT. It encodes CASSLELAGATGELFF.

This sequence joins TRBV28 and TRBJ2-4, with 7 bases fitting TRBD2. This CDR3 region has 12 residues. V lost 1 base, J lost 9 bases, and 0 bases stayed unmatched. Germline V gene sequence: CDR1 MDHEN, CDR2 SYDVKM. The CDR3 reads CASSLSGGIQYF. DNA of the CDR3: TGTGCCAGCAGTTTATCGGGGGGCATTCAGTACTTC.

This rearrangement joins TRBV10-2 to TRBJ2-3; 8 nucleotides agree with TRBD2. The CDR3 extends over 15 amino acids. J gave up 6 bases and V 6 bases, and 11 bases lay outside the gene matches. Germline CDR1 and CDR2: WSHSY and SAAADI. CDR3 region: CASRTGREVGDTQYF. DNA of the CDR3: TGCGCCAGCAGGACCGGGCGGGAGGTGGGGGATACGCAGTATTTT.

This clone was seen a single time. The gene calls are TRBV5-4 and TRBJ2-5; no clear D. The V gene's germline CDR1 is SGHNT and CDR2 YYREEE (reference sequence). The CDR3 extends over 13 amino acids. V dropped 6 bases and J dropped 1 base, with 10 bases sitting between them. CDR3 amino acids: CASNPRSQETQYF. CDR3 nucleotide sequence: TGTGCCAGCAACCCGCGATCCCAAGAGACCCAGTACTTC.

The J gene is TRBJ2-5, the V gene TRBV27, with unresolved D. There are 17 residues in the CDR3. Trimming took off 1 base at V and 1 base at J, with 16 bases between the two ends. Germline CDR1 MNHEY, CDR2 SMNVEV (reference sequence). The CDR3 protein is CASSLYGSGGFQETQYF. The CDR3 coding sequence is TGTGCCAGCAGTTTATACGGCTCGGGTGGTTTCCAAGAGACCCAGTACTTC.

The rearrangement uses TRBV5-8 and TRBJ2-7; TRBD2 matches at 15 bases. J lost 4 bases, V lost 3 bases, and 2 bases had no gene match. The CDR3 contains 15 residues. The germline CDR1 and CDR2 sequences are SGHTS and YDEGEE. In DNA form, the CDR3 reads TGTGCCAGCAGCTGGGGACTAGCGGGAGGATACGAGCAGTACGTC. Translation: CASSWGLAGGYEQYV.